This is a list of T cell receptor beta chains from one sample in a study of blood T cell repertoires in COVID-19. Repertoires were generated with immunoSEQ multiplex PCR, while TCRdb's copy carries only in-frame clones and drops some. The sample includes more than 25,000 clones, roughly 88% seen only once; the top ten take approximately 30%. Sequencing was carried out using peripheral blood. Receptors originate from a woman older than 75 with COVID-19, enrolled during active disease. CDR3s include the opening cysteine and the closing phenylalanine or tryptophan. D genes are given only for firm matches. The size of a clone is reported for some rows only, either as once, few or many, or as a class for expanded clones.

DNA: TGTGCCAGCAACTTGCCCGTAGGACAGTACAATGAGCAGTTCTTC
CDR3: CASNLPVGQYNEQFF
J: TRBJ2-1
V: TRBV11-2
D: .
size: .

DNA: TGTGCCAGCAGCCAAGAAGAAATAAGCGCGATAAAGAATGAGCAGTTCTTC
CDR3: CASSQEEISAIKNEQFF
J: TRBJ2-1
V: TRBV7-6
D: .
size: .

DNA: TGTGCCAGCTCACCAATTGTCGGCTCCTACGAGCAGTACTTC
CDR3: CASSPIVGSYEQYF
J: TRBJ2-7
V: TRBV18
D: .
size: .

DNA: TGCGCCAGCAGCCCCATGGGACAGGGGAACACCGGGGAGCTGTTTTTT
CDR3: CASSPMGQGNTGELFF
J: TRBJ2-2
V: TRBV5-1
D: TRBD1
size: .

DNA: TGTGCCAGCAGCCAGGTGGGGCTTGGCAATGAGCAGTTCTTC
CDR3: CASSQVGLGNEQFF
J: TRBJ2-1
V: TRBV3-1/TRBV3-2
D: .
size: .

DNA: TGCGCCAGCAGCTTCGGGACAGGGGTCTGGGACGAGCAGTACTTC
CDR3: CASSFGTGVWDEQYF
J: TRBJ2-7
V: TRBV5-1
D: TRBD1
size: .

DNA: TGTGCCAGCAGCTCCGACGAGGGTACGCAGTATTTT
CDR3: CASSSDEGTQYF
J: TRBJ2-3
V: TRBV7-3
D: .
size: .

DNA: TGTGCCAGTAGTATTAGGGACAGGGGGGCGGAACAGCCCCAGCATTTT
CDR3: CASSIRDRGAEQPQHF
J: TRBJ1-5
V: TRBV19
D: TRBD1
size: .

DNA: TGTGCCACCAGCAGAGTCGGACAGGGGAACATTCAGTACTTC
CDR3: CATSRVGQGNIQYF
J: TRBJ2-4
V: TRBV15
D: TRBD1
size: .

DNA: TGTGCCAGCAGCGCCCGGCCAGGGGTTATCGTTAATAATGAAAAACTGTTTTTT
CDR3: CASSARPGVIVNNEKLFF
J: TRBJ1-4
V: TRBV3-1/TRBV3-2
D: .
size: .

DNA: TGTGCCAGCAGCCCACGGACAGCGCCATACCGGAATGAAAAACTGTTTTTT
CDR3: CASSPRTAPYRNEKLFF
J: TRBJ1-4
V: TRBV11-2
D: .
size: once

DNA: TGTGCCAGCAGCCGGAGGGGGGGCACTGAAGCTTTCTTT
CDR3: CASSRRGGTEAFF
J: TRBJ1-1
V: TRBV7-8
D: .
size: .

DNA: TGCGCCAGCAGCCGGGGAGGCTCTGGGGCCAACGTCCTGACTTTC
CDR3: CASSRGGSGANVLTF
J: TRBJ2-6
V: TRBV5-1
D: .
size: .

DNA: TGTGCCAGCAGCTTATTAGGGACAGGGGATAACAATGAGCAGTTCTTC
CDR3: CASSLLGTGDNNEQFF
J: TRBJ2-1
V: TRBV7-9
D: TRBD1
size: .

DNA: TGTGCCAGCTCACCACCGGGCAGGGAAAAAAAGGATGAGCAGTTCTTC
CDR3: CASSPPGREKKDEQFF
J: TRBJ2-1
V: TRBV18
D: .
size: once

DNA: TGTGCCAGCAGTCCGGTTCCAGGGTTGGGTGCCGGGGAGCTGTTTTTT
CDR3: CASSPVPGLGAGELFF
J: TRBJ2-2
V: TRBV27
D: .
size: .

DNA: TGTGCCAGCTCACCCTCCGAGGGGGCAGGGTTCGAGCAGTACTTC
CDR3: CASSPSEGAGFEQYF
J: TRBJ2-7
V: TRBV18
D: TRBD1
size: once

DNA: TGTGCCTGGAGCAGAGGGTCTCAGGCGGATTTT
CDR3: CAWSRGSQADF
J: TRBJ1-3
V: TRBV30
D: .
size: .

DNA: TGCGCCAGCAGCCCCCCGACTAGAAGGGATACGCAGTATTTT
CDR3: CASSPPTRRDTQYF
J: TRBJ2-3
V: TRBV5-1
D: .
size: .

DNA: TGTGCCAGCAGTGAAGTCGGACAGTATGGCTACACCTTC
CDR3: CASSEVGQYGYTF
J: TRBJ1-2
V: TRBV6-1
D: .
size: .

DNA: TGTGCCAGCAGCCAAGACCGCAATGAGCAGTTCTTC
CDR3: CASSQDRNEQFF
J: TRBJ2-1
V: TRBV3-1/TRBV3-2
D: .
size: .

DNA: TGTGCCAGCAGTGACAGGGGGCTCTATGGCTACACCTTC
CDR3: CASSDRGLYGYTF
J: TRBJ1-2
V: TRBV25-1
D: TRBD1
size: .

DNA: TGTGCCAGCAGCCTTGGGGGGGCTCCCTACAATGAGCAGTTCTTC
CDR3: CASSLGGAPYNEQFF
J: TRBJ2-1
V: TRBV3-1/TRBV3-2
D: .
size: few

DNA: TGTGCCAGCTCACCATCCCAGGGGGCTTTCGGGTACGAGCAGTACTTC
CDR3: CASSPSQGAFGYEQYF
J: TRBJ2-7
V: TRBV18
D: TRBD1
size: .

DNA: TGTGCCAGCAGCGGGGCCCCCCTGGGGGAGACCCAGTACTTC
CDR3: CASSGAPLGETQYF
J: TRBJ2-5
V: TRBV3-1/TRBV3-2
D: .
size: .

DNA: TGTGCCTGGGGCCGACAGCACACTGAAGCTTTCTTT
CDR3: CAWGRQHTEAFF
J: TRBJ1-1
V: TRBV30
D: .
size: once

DNA: TGTGCCAGCAGTGTCGAGAAACAGGGATTCCGCTCACCCCTCCACTTT
CDR3: CASSVEKQGFRSPLHF
J: TRBJ1-6
V: TRBV6-1
D: .
size: .

DNA: TGTGCCAGCAGCTTGGCCGGGCCAGGGCTAAATCAGCCCCAGCATTTT
CDR3: CASSLAGPGLNQPQHF
J: TRBJ1-5
V: TRBV5-5
D: .
size: .

DNA: TGTGCCAGCAGCCCCGGGACTTTCTATGGCTACACCTTC
CDR3: CASSPGTFYGYTF
J: TRBJ1-2
V: TRBV5-8
D: .
size: .

DNA: TGTGCCAGCAGCTTAGCCCGGGTTTCCTCTAACATTCAGTACTTC
CDR3: CASSLARVSSNIQYF
J: TRBJ2-4
V: TRBV7-9
D: .
size: .

DNA: TGTGCCAGTAGTGCCGACGGACTTGGGAGTGGGGCCAACGTCCTGACTTTC
CDR3: CASSADGLGSGANVLTF
J: TRBJ2-6
V: TRBV19
D: .
size: .

DNA: TGTGCCACTACAGGGGGCCTAGATACGCAGTATTTT
CDR3: CATTGGLDTQYF
J: TRBJ2-3
V: TRBV2
D: TRBD1
size: .

DNA: TGCAGTGCTAGTACCCGGGGGGGCACAGATACGCAGTATTTT
CDR3: CSASTRGGTDTQYF
J: TRBJ2-3
V: TRBV20-1
D: TRBD2
size: .

DNA: TGTGCCAGCAAGATGACAGGGCTAAACTATGGCTACACCTTC
CDR3: CASKMTGLNYGYTF
J: TRBJ1-2
V: TRBV28
D: TRBD1
size: .

DNA: TGTGCCAGCAGTTACCAGGGACTCTCCTACAATGAGCAGTTCTTC
CDR3: CASSYQGLSYNEQFF
J: TRBJ2-1
V: TRBV6-5
D: .
size: .

DNA: TGTGCCAGCAGCCAAGGCGGACAGGGAACCTACGAGCAGTACTTC
CDR3: CASSQGGQGTYEQYF
J: TRBJ2-7
V: TRBV4-2
D: TRBD1
size: .

DNA: TGCAGCGTTGGCGAGGGGGGGGTTAACTATGGCTACACCTTC
CDR3: CSVGEGGVNYGYTF
J: TRBJ1-2
V: TRBV29-1
D: .
size: once

DNA: TGTGCCAGCAGCGTAGTGTCAGGGCGAAACACTGAAGCTTTCTTT
CDR3: CASSVVSGRNTEAFF
J: TRBJ1-1
V: TRBV9
D: .
size: .

DNA: TGTGCCAGCAGCTTAGTAGGGACTAGCGGGGGTGACAATGAGCAGTTCTTC
CDR3: CASSLVGTSGGDNEQFF
J: TRBJ2-1
V: TRBV7-2
D: TRBD2
size: once

DNA: TGTGCCAGCAGGGGGTTCGGGGGGAGCACCGGGGAGCTGTTTTTT
CDR3: CASRGFGGSTGELFF
J: TRBJ2-2
V: TRBV2
D: TRBD2
size: .

DNA: TGTGCCACCAGTGATTCGGACAGGGCCTATGGCTACACCTTC
CDR3: CATSDSDRAYGYTF
J: TRBJ1-2
V: TRBV24-1
D: TRBD1
size: .

DNA: TGCGCCAGCAGCTTGGCTCAGAACTATGGCTACACCTTC
CDR3: CASSLAQNYGYTF
J: TRBJ1-2
V: TRBV5-1
D: .
size: .

DNA: TGTGCCAGCAGCCAAGGCCCGGGACAGAAAAATGAGCAGTTCTTC
CDR3: CASSQGPGQKNEQFF
J: TRBJ2-1
V: TRBV3-1/TRBV3-2
D: TRBD1
size: .

DNA: TGTGCCAGCTCCCGCCAGACAGGGTACACAGATACGCAGTATTTT
CDR3: CASSRQTGYTDTQYF
J: TRBJ2-3
V: TRBV18
D: TRBD1
size: once

DNA: TGCAGCGTTAGTGGACAGGGCACAGATACGCAGTATTTT
CDR3: CSVSGQGTDTQYF
J: TRBJ2-3
V: TRBV29-1
D: TRBD1
size: .